A selection of T cell receptor beta chains follows, all from one sample in a study of OX40 agonist ivuxolimab in advanced cancers. Method: immunoSEQ multiplex PCR; TCRdb's copy keeps in-frame clones and lacks some. The data show roughly 25,000 clones, roughly 80% seen once. The specimen was CD4+ or CD8+ T cells sorted from blood, collected in a trial of the OX40 agonist ivuxolimab. Source of these receptors: an adult with an advanced solid tumor such as melanoma, head and neck, liver or kidney cancer. The CDR3 runs from the conserved cysteine through the conserved F or W. D genes are given only for firm matches. Clone size is not always given. Where it is, it says once, few, many or a class for expanded clones.

CDR3aa,CDR3nt,len,v_gene,j_gene,abundance,d_gene
CASSSETGGFEKLFF,TGTGCCAGCAGTTCTGAGACAGGGGGCTTTGAAAAACTGTTTTTT,15,TRBV6-5,TRBJ1-4,once,TRBD1
CASMKEGNRPNEQYF,TGTGCCAGCATGAAAGAGGGGAATCGTCCCAACGAGCAGTACTTC,15,TRBV2,TRBJ2-7,.,.
CASSSTEGTEAFF,TGTGCCAGCTCATCTACAGAGGGAACTGAAGCTTTCTTT,13,TRBV18,TRBJ1-1,.,.
CASSPGQGSSDTQYF,TGTGCCAGCAGCCCCGGACAGGGGAGTTCAGATACGCAGTATTTT,15,TRBV6-6,TRBJ2-3,.,TRBD1
CASSETGGGTNEKLFF,TGTGCCAGCAGCGAGACAGGGGGCGGAACTAATGAAAAACTGTTTTTT,16,TRBV9,TRBJ1-4,.,TRBD1
CSVAGDSSSPNEKLFF,TGCAGCGTTGCGGGGGACAGCTCATCCCCTAATGAAAAACTGTTTTTT,16,TRBV29-1,TRBJ1-4,.,TRBD1
CAIRSGTGNTIYF,TGTGCCATCAGGTCTGGGACTGGAAACACCATATATTTT,13,TRBV10-3,TRBJ1-3,.,.
CASSQGPITDTQYF,TGTGCCAGCAGCCAAGGTCCGATTACCGATACGCAGTATTTT,14,TRBV14,TRBJ2-3,.,.
CASSPGGGTEAFF,TGTGCCAGCAGCCCCGGAGGGGGGACTGAAGCTTTCTTT,13,TRBV7-7,TRBJ1-1,.,.
CASLLYEQYF,TGTGCCAGTCTTTTATACGAGCAGTACTTC,10,TRBV5-6,TRBJ2-7,.,.
CASSIGTANYGYTF,TGTGCCAGTAGTATCGGGACAGCGAACTATGGCTACACCTTC,14,TRBV19,TRBJ1-2,.,TRBD1
CASSAGQGNTQYF,TGTGCCAGCAGCGCGGGACAGGGGAATACGCAGTATTTT,13,TRBV7-2,TRBJ2-3,medium-sized,TRBD1
CASSDYGGTLFWGYTF,TGTGCCAGCAGCGATTACGGGGGGACGCTATTTTGGGGCTACACCTTC,16,TRBV5-6,TRBJ1-2,.,.
CAWSGAGTGVDTEAFF,TGTGCCTGGAGTGGGGCGGGGACAGGGGTAGACACTGAAGCTTTCTTT,16,TRBV30,TRBJ1-1,few,TRBD1
CASSLGINGNTIYF,TGTGCCAGCAGCTTAGGAATAAATGGAAACACCATATATTTT,14,TRBV7-9,TRBJ1-3,few,.
CASSSGQGTEPQHF,TGTGCCAGCAGCTCAGGGCAGGGAACGGAGCCCCAGCATTTT,14,TRBV7-2,TRBJ1-5,once,.
CASSPPVGSQETQYF,TGCGCCAGCAGCCCCCCGGTGGGGAGCCAAGAGACCCAGTACTTC,15,TRBV5-1,TRBJ2-5,.,.
CASSQDTDREDQPQHF,TGTGCCAGCAGCCAAGACACGGACAGGGAAGATCAGCCCCAGCATTTT,16,TRBV4-2,TRBJ1-5,few,TRBD1
CASSFVDGSGYEQYF,TGTGCCAGCAGCTTCGTCGACGGGAGTGGGTACGAGCAGTACTTC,15,TRBV6-6,TRBJ2-7,.,.
CASSLVPAGEVFEQFF,TGTGCCAGCAGCTTAGTCCCAGCGGGGGAGGTGTTTGAGCAGTTCTTC,16,TRBV7-6,TRBJ2-1,.,TRBD2
CASSILGREEKLFF,TGTGCCAGTAGTATCTTGGGAAGAGAGGAAAAACTGTTTTTT,14,TRBV19,TRBJ1-4,.,.
CASSLRTSRETQYF,TGTGCCAGCAGCTTAAGGACCTCGCGGGAGACCCAGTACTTC,14,TRBV7-9,TRBJ2-5,.,.
CASSPLGRGRQETQYF,TGTGCCAGCAGCCCCCTGGGCAGGGGGCGACAAGAGACCCAGTACTTC,16,TRBV9,TRBJ2-5,.,TRBD1
CASSLSGGAGELFF,TGTGCCAGCAGCCTAAGCGGGGGGGCCGGGGAGCTGTTTTTT,14,TRBV11-2,TRBJ2-2,.,TRBD2
CAWSGGGGGTDTQYF,TGTGCCTGGAGTGGGGGTGGGGGAGGCACAGATACGCAGTATTTT,15,TRBV30,TRBJ2-3,.,.
CASSPWDRNTEASF,TGTGCCAGTAGTCCCTGGGACAGGAACACTGAAGCTTCCTTT,14,TRBV19,TRBJ1-1,.,TRBD1
CASRPGGPGNTIYF,TGTGCCAGCAGGCCAGGGGGCCCTGGAAACACCATATATTTT,14,TRBV27,TRBJ1-3,.,TRBD1
CASSSGTGVAYEQYF,TGCGCCAGCAGCTCCGGGACAGGGGTCGCCTACGAGCAGTACTTC,15,TRBV5-1,TRBJ2-7,.,TRBD1
CASSFTGFQETQYF,TGTGCCAGCAGCTTTACAGGGTTCCAAGAGACCCAGTACTTC,14,TRBV11-2,TRBJ2-5,.,.
CASSPPVTDRDGYTF,TGTGCCAGCTCACCACCAGTGACAGATCGTGATGGCTACACCTTC,15,TRBV18,TRBJ1-2,few,.
CASSQSGGAGKTQYF,TGTGCCAGCAGCCAGAGCGGGGGGGCCGGAAAGACCCAGTACTTC,15,TRBV4-2,TRBJ2-5,.,TRBD2
CASSNRGHGYTF,TGTGCCAGCAGTAACAGGGGGCACGGCTACACCTTC,12,TRBV27,TRBJ1-2,.,TRBD1
CASSYAGQQNSPLHF,TGTGCCAGCAGTTACGCAGGCCAGCAAAATTCACCCCTCCACTTT,15,TRBV6-5,TRBJ1-6,.,.
CASSFQAGGRTGELFF,TGTGCCAGCAGCTTCCAAGCGGGGGGGCGAACCGGGGAGCTGTTTTTT,16,TRBV7-6,TRBJ2-2,.,TRBD2
CASSPLPTYNEQFF,TGTGCCAGCTCACCACTGCCGACCTACAATGAGCAGTTCTTC,14,TRBV18,TRBJ2-1,once,.
CASSLVAGGPGTQYF,TGCGCCAGCAGCTTGGTAGCGGGGGGGCCAGGGACCCAGTACTTC,15,TRBV5-1,TRBJ2-5,.,TRBD2
CASSPSAGSTEAFF,TGTGCCAGCAGCCCGTCGGCGGGTAGCACTGAAGCTTTCTTT,14,TRBV6-6,TRBJ1-1,.,.
CASSPSGTGKGELFF,TGTGCCAGCAGCCCCTCCGGGACAGGGAAGGGGGAGCTGTTTTTT,15,TRBV7-6,TRBJ2-2,.,TRBD1
CASSVAGQGGEQYF,TGTGCCAGCAGCGTAGCTGGCCAGGGGGGCGAGCAGTACTTC,14,TRBV9,TRBJ2-7,.,.
CASTRTGGNEKLFF,TGTGCCAGCACACGGACAGGAGGAAATGAAAAACTGTTTTTT,14,TRBV25-1,TRBJ1-4,.,TRBD1
CASSQGTAGGTQYF,TGTGCCAGTAGTCAGGGTACAGCAGGGGGTACGCAGTATTTT,14,TRBV19,TRBJ2-3,.,TRBD1
CATRRRENKYGYTF,TGTGCCACTCGCAGGAGGGAAAATAAATATGGCTACACCTTC,14,TRBV19,TRBJ1-2,.,.
CASSLGWDYTDTQYF,TGTGCCAGCAGCTTAGGCTGGGATTACACAGATACGCAGTATTTT,15,TRBV7-2,TRBJ2-3,.,.
CASTPAPNQPQHF,TGTGCCTCAACCCCGGCCCCGAATCAGCCCCAGCATTTT,13,TRBV10-3,TRBJ1-5,.,.
CASTPTTGTASYGYTF,TGTGCCAGCACTCCCACGACCGGGACAGCTTCCTATGGCTACACCTTC,16,TRBV5-5,TRBJ1-2,.,TRBD1
CASSSRGSGTDTQYF,TGTGCCAGCAGCAGCCGCGGGTCTGGCACAGATACGCAGTATTTT,15,TRBV5-6,TRBJ2-3,few,.
CASSLTQRGRDEQFF,TGCGCCAGCAGCTTGACCCAGCGGGGTAGGGATGAGCAGTTCTTC,15,TRBV5-1,TRBJ2-1,.,TRBD2
CASSRVSPDTQYF,TGTGCCAGCAGCCGAGTTAGCCCAGATACGCAGTATTTT,13,TRBV13,TRBJ2-3,.,.
CASSSWDTSDTQYF,TGTGCCAGCAGCTCATGGGACACCTCAGATACGCAGTATTTT,14,TRBV7-9,TRBJ2-3,.,.
CAWGTGSSGNTIYF,TGTGCCTGGGGGACAGGGAGCTCTGGAAACACCATATATTTT,14,TRBV30,TRBJ1-3,.,TRBD1
CAWSVTLGATEAFF,TGTGCCTGGAGTGTGACCTTGGGGGCTACTGAAGCTTTCTTT,14,TRBV30,TRBJ1-1,.,.
CASSVAASGGQSWGETQYF,TGTGCCAGCAGCGTAGCTGCTAGCGGGGGGCAATCCTGGGGAGAGACCCAGTACTTC,19,TRBV9,TRBJ2-5,.,TRBD2
CASSGTSGGANEQFF,TGTGCCAGCAGCGGGACTAGCGGGGGGGCCAATGAGCAGTTCTTC,15,TRBV9,TRBJ2-1,.,TRBD2
CATSRDSRADQPQHF,TGTGCCACCAGCAGAGATTCCAGGGCGGATCAGCCCCAGCATTTT,15,TRBV15,TRBJ1-5,.,.
CASSQDPSLGFGFF,TGCGCCAGCAGCCAAGATCCATCCCTTGGGTTTGGGTTCTTC,14,TRBV4-1,TRBJ2-1,.,.
CASSDGTVQIYEQYF,TGTGCCAGCAGTGATGGGACAGTACAAATCTACGAGCAGTACTTC,15,TRBV2,TRBJ2-7,.,TRBD1
CASSPKGTEAFF,TGTGCCAGCAGCCCGAAGGGTACGGAAGCTTTCTTT,12,TRBV14,TRBJ1-1,.,.
CASSARAGTTGELFF,TGTGCCAGCAGTGCCCGGGCCGGTACAACCGGGGAGCTGTTTTTT,15,TRBV6-6,TRBJ2-2,.,.
CASSLTHRGIQYF,TGCGCCAGCAGCCTTACTCACAGGGGCATTCAGTACTTC,13,TRBV4-3,TRBJ2-4,.,TRBD1